These 3 T cell receptor beta chains came from one sample sequenced in a study of shared clonotypes between healthy human individuals. Measured with immunoSEQ multiplex PCR; TCRdb has only the in-frame clones, and not every one. The data show under 2.5 million clones, with 85% to 95% seen just once and 0.37% held by the top ten. The sequenced material came from naive CD4+ T cells from PBMCs. Noted subset: CD45RA+ positively selected. The receptors stem from a young man in good health. Some clones in this sample may be carry-over from other donors' samples.

The chain is built from TRBV29-1 and TRBJ2-5, with a tentative D call TRBD1 (5 bases). Trimming left V 6 bases short and J 4 bases short, with 12 bases between. CDR1 and CDR2 from the germline V gene are SQVTM and ANQGSEA. The CDR3 extends over 12 amino acids. CDR3 amino acids: CSVHQGGETQYF. The CDR3 nucleotides read TGCAGCGTACACCAGGGTGGAGAGACCCAGTACTTC.

The chain combines TRBV6-6 with TRBJ1-5; weak D call: TRBD1 (6 bases). Germline CDR1 reads MNHNY; CDR2 reads SVGAGI (reference sequence). The CDR3 consists of 15 residues. Trimming pared 4 bases from V and 6 bases from J, leaving 16 bases between. DNA of the CDR3: TGTGCCAGCAGTTCCGGCCAAGGGGGGTCTCAGCCCCAGCATTTT. It codes for CASSSGQGGSQPQHF.

With regard to this clone: Other nucleotide sequences in the sample specify the same CDR3. The chain has TRBV28 and TRBJ2-3; 12 bases align to TRBD2. V gave up 5 bases and J gave up 3 bases; unmatched junction bases: 3. Germline values: CDR1 MDHEN, CDR2 SYDVKM. The length of the CDR3 is 15 residues. The CDR3 protein is CASSLAGGRTDTQYF. CDR3 bases: TGTGCCAGCAGTCTAGCGGGAGGGAGGACAGATACGCAGTATTTT.